The 19 T cell receptor beta chains in this list originate from one sample, sequenced in a study of OX40 agonist ivuxolimab in advanced cancers. Sequencing was performed with immunoSEQ multiplex PCR; in TCRdb, only in-frame clones are kept and a portion is missing. The sample consists of 60,000 to 80,000 clones, approximately 80% of them appearing once. Sample: CD4+ or CD8+ T cells sorted from blood, taken in a trial of the OX40 agonist ivuxolimab. The receptor source for this set is an adult with an advanced solid tumor such as melanoma, head and neck, liver or kidney cancer.

The J gene is TRBJ1-6, the V gene TRBV7-3; D call uncertain. The CDR3 has 15 residues. CDR1 and CDR2 from the germline V gene are SGHTA and FQGTGA. Trimming removed 4 bases at V and 0 bases at J, with 7 bases between. The DNA for the CDR3 is TGTGCCAGCAGCTGGGGTTCCTCCTATAATTCACCCCTCCACTTT. Translated: CASSWGSSYNSPLHF.

The chain carries TRBV7-9 and TRBJ2-7; D not certain. With 2 bases removed from V and 6 bases from J, the gap between germline ends came to 11 bases. The CDR3 length is 13 residues. Germline assignment: CDR1 SEHNR and CDR2 FQNEAQ (reference sequence). CDR3 coding DNA: TGTGCCAGCAGCTTATTAGGGCTGGCCGAGCAGTACTTC. It codes for CASSLLGLAEQYF.

The chain links TRBV18 to TRBJ2-7; no clear D gene. The ends were cut back, 4 bases at V and 2 bases at J, with 18 bases in the middle. The length of the CDR3 is 16 residues. Per germline, CDR1 KGHSH and CDR2 LQKENI. In nucleotides, the CDR3 is TGTGCCAGCTCACGCGAGTCACGGCAGGCGGCCTACGAGCAGTACTTC. Protein product: CASSRESRQAAYEQYF.

The CDR3 spells CASSLEQGWGFSEQFF. DNA of the CDR3: TGTGCCAGCAGCTTGGAACAGGGTTGGGGATTTAGTGAGCAGTTCTTC. The chain uses TRBV5-4 and TRBJ2-1; maybe TRBD1 (6 bases). Germline V gene sequence: CDR1 SGHNT, CDR2 YYREEE (reference sequence). V lost 0 bases, J lost 9 bases, and 19 bases lay in between. This CDR3 has 16 residues.

This clone was seen a single time. The V gene is TRBV28, the J gene TRBJ1-1; D unclear. The CDR3 consists of 12 residues. Germline V gives CDR1 MDHEN, CDR2 SYDVKM. V lost 8 bases, J lost 3 bases, and 10 bases lay in between. CDR3 loop: CASGARYTEAFF. CDR3 sequence (DNA): TGTGCCAGCGGAGCGAGGTACACTGAAGCTTTCTTT.

This sequence joins TRBV7-9 and TRBJ1-1; D uncertain. V was clipped by 2 bases and J by 1 base, with 8 bases between them. Germline loops: CDR1 SEHNR, CDR2 FQNEAQ (reference sequence). The CDR3 is 14 residues long. DNA of the CDR3: TGTGCCAGCAGCTTAATCCCGGAGAACACTGAAGCTTTCTTT. It yields the protein CASSLIPENTEAFF.

The V and J genes are TRBV25-1 and TRBJ1-1; 7 bases match TRBD1. Trimming cost V 0 bases and J 7 bases; bases outside gene matches: 2. The CDR3 runs 13 residues. CDR1 and CDR2 from the germline V gene are MGHDK and SYGVNS. The CDR3 DNA reads as TGTGCCAGCAGTGAATACGCAGGGGGTGAAGCTTTCTTT. Amino acids: CASSEYAGGEAFF.

This rearrangement joins TRBV5-5 to TRBJ2-1; D remains unclear. The CDR3 covers 13 residues. V dropped 4 bases and J dropped 5 bases, with 10 bases sitting between them. The germline gives CDR1 SGHKS, CDR2 YYEKEE (reference sequence). In nucleotides, the CDR3 is TGTGCCAGCAGCCCCTACCGGGACAATGAGCAGTTCTTC. Its protein is CASSPYRDNEQFF.

Concerning this clone: Other DNA sequences from this sample encode an identical CDR3 as well. The chain joins TRBV7-2 to TRBJ1-1; tentatively, D is TRBD1 (5 bases). The germline CDR1 and CDR2 sequences are SGHTA and FQGNSA. The CDR3 is made up of 14 amino acids. Trimming cost V 2 bases and J 1 base, with 8 bases left between them. CDR3 nucleotides: TGTGCCAGCAGCTTATCTGGGGGGAACACTGAAGCTTTCTTT. It is translated as CASSLSGGNTEAFF.

Remarks on this clone: Other DNA variants within this sample encode the same CDR3. The chain has TRBV7-9 and TRBJ1-1; 7 nucleotides line up with TRBD1. Per the germline V gene, CDR1 is SEHNR and CDR2 is FQNEAQ (reference sequence). With V trimmed by 5 bases and J by 1 base, 1 base remained unmatched. The CDR3 runs to 13 residues. The CDR3 coding sequence is TGTGCCAGCAGCCGGACAGGGAACACTGAAGCTTTCTTT. It encodes CASSRTGNTEAFF.

This sequence joins TRBV9 and TRBJ1-5; TRBD1 is a possible D gene (5 bases). The germline V gene encodes CDR1 SGDLS and CDR2 YYNGEE. V was shortened by 3 bases and J by 7 bases, with 14 bases between the two germline ends. CDR3 length: 14 amino acids. Here the CDR3 DNA reads TGTGCCAGCAGCGACGGAACAGGCGGCCAGCCCCAGCATTTT. Protein: CASSDGTGGQPQHF.

The CDR3 loop reads CASSPLRRERLSSYEQYF. The CDR3 DNA reads TGTGCCAGCAGCCCCTTACGCAGGGAAAGATTGAGCTCCTACGAGCAGTACTTC. The J gene is TRBJ2-7, the V gene TRBV14; TRBD1 is a possible D gene (5 bases). The CDR3 totals 18 residues. The germline V gene has CDR1 SGHDN and CDR2 FVKESK. Trimming pared 4 bases from V and 0 bases from J, leaving 22 bases between. Supplemented by reference TRBV14 and TRBJ2-7, the full variable domain reads EAGVTQFPSHSVIEKGQTVTLRCDPISGHDNLYWYRRVMGKEIKFLLHFVKESKQDESGMPNNRFLAERTGGTYSTLKVQPAELEDSGVYFCASSPLRRERLSSYEQYFGPGTRLTVT.

The rearrangement uses TRBV4-1 and TRBJ2-7; D is unclear. Looked up from germline, CDR1 is MGHRA and CDR2 is YSYEKL. Between the trimmed V and J ends, which lost 4 bases and 9 bases, there was a span of 16 bases. CDR3 length equals 13 residues. The chain's CDR3 is CASSPPSTTGQYF. Written as DNA, the CDR3 is TGCGCCAGCAGCCCTCCTTCGACAACTGGGCAGTACTTC.

The chain combines TRBV7-9 with TRBJ2-3; perhaps TRBD2 as D (5 bases). CDR1 and CDR2 (germline): SEHNR, FQNEAQ (reference sequence). The V end was cut by 2 bases, the J end by 5 bases, with 17 bases between. The CDR3 consists of 16 residues. CDR3 sequence reads: CASSLTPSSIRDTQYF. As DNA, the CDR3 is TGTGCCAGCAGCTTAACTCCTAGCTCGATTAGAGATACGCAGTATTTT.

The chain employs TRBV7-2 and TRBJ2-3; weak D call: TRBD2 (7 bases). Trimming pared 3 bases from V and 5 bases from J, leaving 12 bases between. Germline V gene data show CDR1 as SGHTA and CDR2 as FQGNSA. The CDR3 is 14 residues long. The CDR3: CASSLGGQVDTQYF. The CDR3, as DNA: TGTGCCAGCAGCTTGGGGGGGCAGGTAGATACGCAGTATTTT.

The chain joins TRBV15 to TRBJ1-2, with 8 bases matching TRBD1. V shed 4 bases and J 3 bases; nucleotides not matched to a gene: 1. CDR3 length: 13 amino acids. From germline, CDR1 is LNHNV and CDR2 YYDKDF (reference sequence). CDR3 loop: CATSMTGDYGYTF. The CDR3 bases are TGTGCCACCAGCATGACAGGGGACTATGGCTACACCTTC.

The chain joins TRBV18 to TRBJ1-3; D unclear. The CDR3 runs 13 residues. Trimming shortened V by 3 bases and J by 6 bases, and 9 bases separated the two germline ends. Germline lookup yields CDR1 KGHSH and CDR2 LQKENI. The CDR3 DNA reads TGTGCCAGCTCACCCCCAGGAGAAAACACCATATATTTT. It specifies CASSPPGENTIYF.

The chain couples TRBV7-6 to TRBJ2-1; 9 bases match TRBD1. V lost 3 bases, J lost 6 bases, and 6 bases stayed unmatched. Germline V gene data show CDR1 as SGHVS and CDR2 as FNYEAQ. This CDR3 comprises 15 residues. The CDR3 bases are TGTGCCAGCAGCTTGGGGACAGGGACGCTCAATGAGCAGTTCTTC. Amino acid sequence: CASSLGTGTLNEQFF.

The sample holds a few counts of this clone. The rearrangement joins TRBV7-9 to TRBJ1-4, with D hard to call. There are 12 residues in the CDR3. V lost 5 bases, J lost 8 bases, and 9 bases lay in between. Germline lookup yields CDR1 SEHNR and CDR2 FQNEAQ (reference sequence). CDR3 loop: CASSLPEEKLFF. In DNA, the CDR3 is TGTGCCAGCAGCCTCCCCGAAGAAAAACTGTTTTTT.